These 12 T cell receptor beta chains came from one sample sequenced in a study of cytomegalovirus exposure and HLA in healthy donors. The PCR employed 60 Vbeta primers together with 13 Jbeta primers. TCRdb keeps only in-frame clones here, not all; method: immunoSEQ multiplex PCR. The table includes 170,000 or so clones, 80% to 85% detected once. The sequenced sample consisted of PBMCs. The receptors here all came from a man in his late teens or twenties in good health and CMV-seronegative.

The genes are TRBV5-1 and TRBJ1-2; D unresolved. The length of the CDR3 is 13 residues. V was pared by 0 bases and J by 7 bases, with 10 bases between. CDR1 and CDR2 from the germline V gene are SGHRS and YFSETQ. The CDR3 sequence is CASSLAGMSGYTF. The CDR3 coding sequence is TGCGCCAGCAGCTTGGCCGGGATGAGTGGCTACACCTTC.

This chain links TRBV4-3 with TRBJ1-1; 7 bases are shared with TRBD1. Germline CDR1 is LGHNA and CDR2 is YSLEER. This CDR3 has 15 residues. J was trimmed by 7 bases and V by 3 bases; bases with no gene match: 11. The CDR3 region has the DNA TGCGCCAGCAGCCAGGCTGACAGGGAATACGGTGAAGCTTTCTTT. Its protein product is CASSQADREYGEAFF.

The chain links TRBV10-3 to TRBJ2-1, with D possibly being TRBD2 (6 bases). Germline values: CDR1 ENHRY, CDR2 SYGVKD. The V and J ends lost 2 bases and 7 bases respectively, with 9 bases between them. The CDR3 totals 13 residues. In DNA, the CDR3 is TGTGCCATCAGTGAGCCAGGAGGGAATGAGCAGTTCTTC. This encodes CAISEPGGNEQFF.

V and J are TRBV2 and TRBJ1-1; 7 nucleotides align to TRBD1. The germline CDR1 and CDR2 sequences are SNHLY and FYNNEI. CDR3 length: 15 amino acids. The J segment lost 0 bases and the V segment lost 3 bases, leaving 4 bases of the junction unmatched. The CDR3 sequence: CASSDRGSLNTEAFF. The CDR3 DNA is TGTGCCAGCAGTGACAGGGGGAGTTTGAACACTGAAGCTTTCTTT. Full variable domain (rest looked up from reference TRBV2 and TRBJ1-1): EPEVTQTPSHQVTQMGQEVILRCVPISNHLYFYWYRQILGQKVEFLVSFYNNEISEKSEIFDDQFSVERPDGSNFTLKIRSTKLEDSAMYFCASSDRGSLNTEAFFGQGTRLTVV.

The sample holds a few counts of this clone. CDR3 DNA: TGTGCCAGCAGTGAAGCCCCCACTACGAAGCAGTACTTC. Translating it yields CASSEAPTTKQYF. The gene calls are TRBV2 and TRBJ2-7; D gene ambiguous. Trimming removed 0 bases from V and 8 bases from J, with 11 bases in between. This CDR3 has 13 amino acids. CDR1 and CDR2 from the germline V gene are SNHLY and FYNNEI.

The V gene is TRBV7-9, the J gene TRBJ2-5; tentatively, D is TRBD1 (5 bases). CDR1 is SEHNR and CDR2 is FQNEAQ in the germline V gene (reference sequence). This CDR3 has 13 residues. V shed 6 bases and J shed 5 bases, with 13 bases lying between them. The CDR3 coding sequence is TGTGCCAGCAGTAGTAGGGGCCCTGAGACCCAGTACTTC. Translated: CASSSRGPETQYF.

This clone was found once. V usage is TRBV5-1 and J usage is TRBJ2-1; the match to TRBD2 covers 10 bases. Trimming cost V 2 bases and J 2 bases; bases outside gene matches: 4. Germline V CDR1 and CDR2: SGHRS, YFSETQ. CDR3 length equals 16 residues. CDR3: CASSFLAGAAYNEQFF. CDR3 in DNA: TGCGCCAGCAGCTTTCTAGCGGGGGCGGCCTACAATGAGCAGTTCTTC.

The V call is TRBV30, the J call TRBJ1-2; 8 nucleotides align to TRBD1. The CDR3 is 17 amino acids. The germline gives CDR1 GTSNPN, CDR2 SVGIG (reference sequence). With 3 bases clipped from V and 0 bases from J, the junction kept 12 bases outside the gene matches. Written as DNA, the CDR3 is TGTGCCTGGAGCCTTACTTGGACAGGGCCTGCTAACTATGGCTACACCTTC. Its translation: CAWSLTWTGPANYGYTF. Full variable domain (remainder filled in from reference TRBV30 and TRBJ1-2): SQTIHQWPATLVQPVGSPLSLECTVEGTSNPNLYWYRQAAGRGLQLLFYSVGIGQISSEVPQNLSASRPQDRQFILSSKKLLLSDSGFYLCAWSLTWTGPANYGYTFGSGTRLTVV.

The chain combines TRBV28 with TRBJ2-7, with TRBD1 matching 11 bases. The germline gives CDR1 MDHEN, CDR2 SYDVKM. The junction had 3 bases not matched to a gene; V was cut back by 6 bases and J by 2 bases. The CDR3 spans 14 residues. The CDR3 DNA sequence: TGTGCCAGCAGCTGGGGACAGGGGGCCTACGAGCAGTACTTC. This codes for CASSWGQGAYEQYF.

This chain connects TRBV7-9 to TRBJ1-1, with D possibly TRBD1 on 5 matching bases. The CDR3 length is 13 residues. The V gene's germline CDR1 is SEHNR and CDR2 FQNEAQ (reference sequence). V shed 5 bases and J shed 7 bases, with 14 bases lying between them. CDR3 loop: CASSNINGGEAFF. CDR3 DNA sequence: TGTGCCAGCAGCAACATTAACGGGGGTGAAGCTTTCTTT.

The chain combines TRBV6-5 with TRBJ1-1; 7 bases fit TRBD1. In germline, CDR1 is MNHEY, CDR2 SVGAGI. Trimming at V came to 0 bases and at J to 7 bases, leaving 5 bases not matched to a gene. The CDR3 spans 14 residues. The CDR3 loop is CASSYSNRGSEAFF. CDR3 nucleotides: TGTGCCAGCAGTTACTCGAACAGGGGAAGTGAAGCTTTCTTT.

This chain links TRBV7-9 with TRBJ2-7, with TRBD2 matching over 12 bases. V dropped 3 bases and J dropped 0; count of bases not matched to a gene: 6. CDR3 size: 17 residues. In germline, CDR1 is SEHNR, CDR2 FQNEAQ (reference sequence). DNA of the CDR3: TGTGCCAGCAGCTTGGGCCCTAGCGGGGGGGCCTCCTACGAGCAGTACTTC. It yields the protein CASSLGPSGGASYEQYF.